These T cell receptor beta chains were read from a single sample in a study of T cell repertoires in aging, cancer and after chemotherapy. TCRdb recomputed calls from the multiplex PCR reads with MiXCR, one row per CDR3 protein. The sample holds about 12,000 distinct CDR3 sequences, about 28% seen once. The sample taken for sequencing was blood. The receptors here all came from a human donor in good health. The donor label of this sample is uncertain. The CDR3 runs from the conserved cysteine through the conserved F or W. The order of the fields is CDR3 length, D gene, J gene, clone size, V gene, CDR3 DNA, CDR3 protein. The D gene is left open where the match is weak. The size field is filled for only some rows; it gives once, few, many or a size class.

cdr3_length: 15; d_call: -; j_call: TRBJ1-2; clone_size: -; v_call: TRBV6-1; cdr3_nt: TGTGCCACCCCAGGTATTGGAACAGGAGTCCATGGCTACACCTTC; cdr3_aa: CATPGIGTGVHGYTF
cdr3_length: 16; d_call: -; j_call: TRBJ2-1; clone_size: -; v_call: TRBV18; cdr3_nt: TGTGCCAGCTCACCAATCAGGGGGGGGGCCCGGAATGAGCAGTTCTTC; cdr3_aa: CASSPIRGGARNEQFF
cdr3_length: 18; d_call: -; j_call: TRBJ1-1; clone_size: few; v_call: TRBV27; cdr3_nt: TGTGCCAGCAGTCCCCATAAAAGGGCCTCGGGGCGGGACACTGAAGCTTTCTTT; cdr3_aa: CASSPHKRASGRDTEAFF
cdr3_length: 15; d_call: -; j_call: TRBJ2-2; clone_size: few; v_call: TRBV6-1; cdr3_nt: TGTGCCAGCGGGGGAACGGAGGCGAACACCGGGGAGCTGTTTTTT; cdr3_aa: CASGGTEANTGELFF
cdr3_length: 15; d_call: TRBD1; j_call: TRBJ2-7; clone_size: -; v_call: TRBV11-2; cdr3_nt: TGTGCCAGCAGCGCCCCGGGACAGGGCTCCTACGAGCAGTACTTC; cdr3_aa: CASSAPGQGSYEQYF
cdr3_length: 16; d_call: TRBD1; j_call: TRBJ1-6; clone_size: -; v_call: TRBV6-5; cdr3_nt: TGTGCCAGCAGCGCCGGGACAGGGATTTATAATTCACCCCTCCACTTT; cdr3_aa: CASSAGTGIYNSPLHF
cdr3_length: 14; d_call: -; j_call: TRBJ2-3; clone_size: -; v_call: TRBV7-6; cdr3_nt: TGTGCCAGCAGCTTAGGGGTAGGCACAGATACGCAGTATTTT; cdr3_aa: CASSLGVGTDTQYF
cdr3_length: 16; d_call: -; j_call: TRBJ1-4; clone_size: -; v_call: TRBV7-2; cdr3_nt: TGTGCCAGCAGCGCAGACGGCGGGGCGACTAATGAAAAACTGTTTTTT; cdr3_aa: CASSADGGATNEKLFF
cdr3_length: 18; d_call: TRBD2; j_call: TRBJ2-3; clone_size: -; v_call: TRBV5-6; cdr3_nt: TGTGCCAGCAGGTTGAGGGGACCGGGGCGGGGGGGAGCAGATACGCAGTATTTT; cdr3_aa: CASRLRGPGRGGADTQYF
cdr3_length: 16; d_call: -; j_call: TRBJ1-5; clone_size: -; v_call: TRBV30; cdr3_nt: TGTGCCTGGAGCGCCAGGGGCCAGGTCTTCAATCAGCCCCAGCATTTT; cdr3_aa: CAWSARGQVFNQPQHF
cdr3_length: 14; d_call: -; j_call: TRBJ2-1; clone_size: -; v_call: TRBV6-5; cdr3_nt: TGTGCCAGCAGTTACTCGCAGACGGCCGCCGAGCAGTTCTTC; cdr3_aa: CASSYSQTAAEQFF
cdr3_length: 16; d_call: -; j_call: TRBJ2-5; clone_size: -; v_call: TRBV6-5; cdr3_nt: TGTGCCAGCAGTAAAGAACCGGACAGTGGGGGGGAGACCCAGTACTTC; cdr3_aa: CASSKEPDSGGETQYF
cdr3_length: 15; d_call: -; j_call: TRBJ2-7; clone_size: medium-sized; v_call: TRBV27; cdr3_nt: TGTGCCAGCAGTCCCGGGGACGGAATAGAGGACGAGCAGTACTTC; cdr3_aa: CASSPGDGIEDEQYF
cdr3_length: 15; d_call: TRBD2; j_call: TRBJ2-3; clone_size: once; v_call: TRBV28; cdr3_nt: TGTGCCAGCAGCCCAACTAGCGGGGGAACAGATACGCAGTATTTT; cdr3_aa: CASSPTSGGTDTQYF